The sequence of this T cell receptor (beta chain) was determined in a study of blood T cell repertoires in COVID-19. Background on the study: PBMCs, B-cell-depleted T cells, or T cells provided the cDNA or gDNA that made up the material.

Per the original methods: Amplification from reference gene primers served as the basis for estimated nucleated cell counts. Only in-frame clones appear in the TCRdb table, and some are missing; sequencing was by immunoSEQ multiplex PCR. From that table come the V and J calls and clone size; the DNA was used to work out D and trimming. This repertoire shows fewer than 200,000 clones, more than 80% found once; its top ten account for approximately 7%. This clone was seen only once. J gave up 7 bases and V 3 bases, and 2 bases lay outside the gene matches. Germline CDR1 SGHTA, CDR2 FQGTGA. CDR3 length: 13 amino acids.

The receptor was derived from a human donor in a cohort sampled during active COVID-19. This chain joins TRBV7-3 and TRBJ2-1; TRBD1 matches at 8 bases. The sample comprised peripheral blood. This CDR3 is CASSLTGVNEQFF. CDR3 nucleotides: TGTGCCAGCAGCTTGACAGGGGTGAATGAGCAGTTCTTC.